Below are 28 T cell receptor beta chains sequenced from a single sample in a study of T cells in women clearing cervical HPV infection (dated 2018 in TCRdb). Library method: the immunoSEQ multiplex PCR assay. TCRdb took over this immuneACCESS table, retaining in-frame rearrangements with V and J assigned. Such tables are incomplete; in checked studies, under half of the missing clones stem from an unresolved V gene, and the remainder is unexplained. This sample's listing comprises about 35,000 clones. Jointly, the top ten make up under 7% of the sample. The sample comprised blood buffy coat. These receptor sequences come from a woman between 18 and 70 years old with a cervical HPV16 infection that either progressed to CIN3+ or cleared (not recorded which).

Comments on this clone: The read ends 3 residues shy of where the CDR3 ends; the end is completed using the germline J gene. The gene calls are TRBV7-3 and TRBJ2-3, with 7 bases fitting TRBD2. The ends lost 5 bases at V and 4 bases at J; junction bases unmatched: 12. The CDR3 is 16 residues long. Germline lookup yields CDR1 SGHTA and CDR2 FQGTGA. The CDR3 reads CASSARGGYGADTQYF. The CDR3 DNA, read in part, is TGTGCCAGCAGCGCCCGGGGAGGGTATGGTGCAGATACG.

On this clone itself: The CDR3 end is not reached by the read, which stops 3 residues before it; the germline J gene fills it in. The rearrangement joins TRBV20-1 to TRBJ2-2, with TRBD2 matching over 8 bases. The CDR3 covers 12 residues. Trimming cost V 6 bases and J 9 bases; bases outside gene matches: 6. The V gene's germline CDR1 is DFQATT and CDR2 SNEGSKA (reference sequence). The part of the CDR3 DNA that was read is TGCAGTGCATCGGGGGGGGGAAGGGAG. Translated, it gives CSASGGGRE. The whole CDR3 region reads CSASGGGRELFF.

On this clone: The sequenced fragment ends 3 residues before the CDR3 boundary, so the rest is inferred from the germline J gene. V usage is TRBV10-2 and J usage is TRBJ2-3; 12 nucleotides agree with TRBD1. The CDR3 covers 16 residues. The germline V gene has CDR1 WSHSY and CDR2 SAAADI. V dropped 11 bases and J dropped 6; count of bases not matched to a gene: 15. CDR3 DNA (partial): TGCGCCGGCGCCCGGAGTGGGACAGGGGGCTCGGATACG. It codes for CAGARSGTGGSDT. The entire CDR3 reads CAGARSGTGGSDTQYF.

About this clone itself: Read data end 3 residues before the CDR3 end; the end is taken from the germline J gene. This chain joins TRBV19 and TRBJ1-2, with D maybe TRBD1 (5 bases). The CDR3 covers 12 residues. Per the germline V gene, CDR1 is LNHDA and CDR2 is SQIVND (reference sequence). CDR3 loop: CASSARTLGYTF. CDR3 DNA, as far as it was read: TGTGCCAGTAGTGCCCGGACACTCGGC.

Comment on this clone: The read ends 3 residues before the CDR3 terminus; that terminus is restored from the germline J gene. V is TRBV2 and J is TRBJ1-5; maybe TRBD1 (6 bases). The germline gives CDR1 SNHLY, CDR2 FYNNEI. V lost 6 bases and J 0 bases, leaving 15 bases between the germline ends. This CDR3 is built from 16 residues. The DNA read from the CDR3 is TGTGCCAGCAGAGCGAGGGGGATTTATAGCAATCAGCCC. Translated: CASRARGIYSNQP. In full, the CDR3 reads CASRARGIYSNQPQHF.

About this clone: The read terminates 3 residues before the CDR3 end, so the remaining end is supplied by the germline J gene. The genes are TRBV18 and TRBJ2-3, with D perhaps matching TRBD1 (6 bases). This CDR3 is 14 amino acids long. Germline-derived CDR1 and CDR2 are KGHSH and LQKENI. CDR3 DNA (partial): TGTGCCAGCTCACCACGGGGGCGCGGAGAGACG. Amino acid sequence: CASSPRGRGET. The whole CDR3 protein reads CASSPRGRGETQYF.

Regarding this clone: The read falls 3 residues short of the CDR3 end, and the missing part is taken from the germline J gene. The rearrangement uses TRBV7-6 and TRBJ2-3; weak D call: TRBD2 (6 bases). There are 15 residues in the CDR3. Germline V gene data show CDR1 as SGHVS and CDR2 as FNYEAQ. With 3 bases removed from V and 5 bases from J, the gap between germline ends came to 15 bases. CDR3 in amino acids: CASSFGGIRRDTQYF. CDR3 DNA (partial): TGTGCCAGCAGCTTTGGCGGGATCAGAAGAGATACG.

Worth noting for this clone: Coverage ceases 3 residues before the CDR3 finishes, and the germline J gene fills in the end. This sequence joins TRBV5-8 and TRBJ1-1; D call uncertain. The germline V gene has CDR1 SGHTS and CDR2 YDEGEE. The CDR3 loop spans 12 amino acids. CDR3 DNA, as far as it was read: TGTGCCAGCAGCTTGAGGAGAGCAGCG. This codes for CASSLRRAA. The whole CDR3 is CASSLRRAAAFF.

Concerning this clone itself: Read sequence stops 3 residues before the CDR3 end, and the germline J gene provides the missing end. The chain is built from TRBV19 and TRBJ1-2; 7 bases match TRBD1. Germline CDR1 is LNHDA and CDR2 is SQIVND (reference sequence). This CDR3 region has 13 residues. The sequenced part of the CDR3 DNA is TGTGCCAGTAGGATCACAGGGGTCTACGGC. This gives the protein CASRITGVYG. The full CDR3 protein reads CASRITGVYGYTF. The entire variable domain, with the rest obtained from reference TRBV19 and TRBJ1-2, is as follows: DGGITQSPKYLFRKEGQNVTLSCEQNLNHDAMYWYRQDPGQGLRLIYYSQIVNDFQKGDIAEGYSVSREKKESFPLTVTSAQKNPTAFYLCASRITGVYGYTFGSGTRLTVV.

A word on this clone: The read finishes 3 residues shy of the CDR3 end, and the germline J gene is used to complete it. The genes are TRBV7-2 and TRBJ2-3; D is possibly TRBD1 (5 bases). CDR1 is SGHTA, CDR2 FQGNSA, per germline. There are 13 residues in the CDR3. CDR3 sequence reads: CASSKGERQPQYF. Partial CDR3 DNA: TGTGCCAGCAGTAAAGGGGAACGTCAGCCG.

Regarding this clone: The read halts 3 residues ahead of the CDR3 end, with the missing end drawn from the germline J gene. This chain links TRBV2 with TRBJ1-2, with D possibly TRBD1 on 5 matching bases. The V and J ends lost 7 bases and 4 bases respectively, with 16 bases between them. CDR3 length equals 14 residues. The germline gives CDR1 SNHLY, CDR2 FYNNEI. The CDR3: CASNDQGRGYGYTF. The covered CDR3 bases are TGTGCCAGCAACGACCAGGGAAGAGGCTATGGC.

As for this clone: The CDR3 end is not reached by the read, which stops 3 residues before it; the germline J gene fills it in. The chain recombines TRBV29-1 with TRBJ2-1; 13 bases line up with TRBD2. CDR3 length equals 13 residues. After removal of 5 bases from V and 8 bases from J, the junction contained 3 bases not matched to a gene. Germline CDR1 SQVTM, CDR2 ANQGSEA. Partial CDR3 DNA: TGCAGCGTTAGTGGACTAGCGGGAGATGAG. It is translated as CSVSGLAGDE. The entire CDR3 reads CSVSGLAGDEQFF.

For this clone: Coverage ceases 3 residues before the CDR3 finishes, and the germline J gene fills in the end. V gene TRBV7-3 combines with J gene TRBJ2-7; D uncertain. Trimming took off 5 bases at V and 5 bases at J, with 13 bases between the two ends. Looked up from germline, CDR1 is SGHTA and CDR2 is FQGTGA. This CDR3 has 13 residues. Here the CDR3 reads CASSKGSPHEQYF. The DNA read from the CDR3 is TGTGCCAGCAGCAAAGGGTCGCCCCACGAG.

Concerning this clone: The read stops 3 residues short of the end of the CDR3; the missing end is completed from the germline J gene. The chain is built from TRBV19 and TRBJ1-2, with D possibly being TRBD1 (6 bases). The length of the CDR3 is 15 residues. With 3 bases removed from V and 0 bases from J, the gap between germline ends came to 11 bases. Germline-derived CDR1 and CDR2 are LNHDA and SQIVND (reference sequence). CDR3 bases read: TGTGCCAGTAGTATTGCGGCAGGGGCTAACTATGGC. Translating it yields CASSIAAGANYG. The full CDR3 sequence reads CASSIAAGANYGYTF.

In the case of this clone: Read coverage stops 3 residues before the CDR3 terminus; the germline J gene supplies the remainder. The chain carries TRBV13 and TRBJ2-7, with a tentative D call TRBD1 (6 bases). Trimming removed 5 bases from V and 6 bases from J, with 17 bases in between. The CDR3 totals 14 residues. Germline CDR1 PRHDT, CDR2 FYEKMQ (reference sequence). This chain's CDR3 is CASSLSGTPGEQYF. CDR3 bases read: TGTGCCAGCAGCCTCTCGGGGACACCAGGCGAG. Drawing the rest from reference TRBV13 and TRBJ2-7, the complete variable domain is AAGVIQSPRHLIKEKRETATLKCYPIPRHDTVYWYQQGPGQDPQFLISFYEKMQSDKGSIPDRFSAQQFSDYHSELNMSSLELGDSALYFCASSLSGTPGEQYFGPGTRLTVT.

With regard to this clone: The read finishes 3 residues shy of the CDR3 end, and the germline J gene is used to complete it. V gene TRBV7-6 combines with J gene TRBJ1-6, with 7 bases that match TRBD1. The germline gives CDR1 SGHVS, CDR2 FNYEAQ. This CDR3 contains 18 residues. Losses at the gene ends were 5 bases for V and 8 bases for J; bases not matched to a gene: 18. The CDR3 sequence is CASSLTGQIFGWHSPLHF. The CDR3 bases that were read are TGTGCCAGCAGCCTAACGGGACAGATTTTCGGTTGGCATTCACCC.

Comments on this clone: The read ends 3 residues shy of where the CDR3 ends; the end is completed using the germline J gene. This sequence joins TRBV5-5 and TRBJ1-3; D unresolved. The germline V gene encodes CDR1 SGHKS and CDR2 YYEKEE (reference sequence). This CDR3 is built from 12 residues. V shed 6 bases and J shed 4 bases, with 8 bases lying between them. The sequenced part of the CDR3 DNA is TGTGCCAGCACCACAACCGGAAACACC. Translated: CASTTTGNT. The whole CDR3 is CASTTTGNTIYF.

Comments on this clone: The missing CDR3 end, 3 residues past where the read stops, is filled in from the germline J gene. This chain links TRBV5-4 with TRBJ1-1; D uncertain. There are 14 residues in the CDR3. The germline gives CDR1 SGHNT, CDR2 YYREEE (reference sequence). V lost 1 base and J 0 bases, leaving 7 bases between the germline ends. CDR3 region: CASSLTGMNTEAFF. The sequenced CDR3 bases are TGTGCCAGCAGCTTGACGGGTATGAACACTGAA.

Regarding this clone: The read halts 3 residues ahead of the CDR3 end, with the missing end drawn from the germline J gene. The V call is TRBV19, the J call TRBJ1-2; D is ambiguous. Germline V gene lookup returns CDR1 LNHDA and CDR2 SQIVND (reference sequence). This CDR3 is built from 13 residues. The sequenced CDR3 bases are TGTGCCAGTACGAACAGAGCTACAGATACC. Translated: CASTNRATDT. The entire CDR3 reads CASTNRATDTYTF.

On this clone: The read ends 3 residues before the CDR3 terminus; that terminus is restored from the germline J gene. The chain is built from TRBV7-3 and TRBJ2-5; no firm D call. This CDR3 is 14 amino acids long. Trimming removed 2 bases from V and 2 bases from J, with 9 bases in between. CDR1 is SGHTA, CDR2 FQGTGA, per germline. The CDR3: CASSLLGGQETQYF. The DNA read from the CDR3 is TGTGCCAGCAGCTTATTAGGCGGACAAGAGACC.

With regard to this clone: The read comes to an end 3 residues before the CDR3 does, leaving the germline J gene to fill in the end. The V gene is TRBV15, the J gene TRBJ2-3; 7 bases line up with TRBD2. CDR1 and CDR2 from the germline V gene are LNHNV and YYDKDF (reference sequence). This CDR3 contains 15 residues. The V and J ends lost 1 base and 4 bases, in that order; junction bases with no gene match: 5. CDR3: CATSRVRGEADTQYF. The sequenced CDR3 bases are TGTGCCACCAGCAGAGTTCGGGGGGAGGCAGATACG.

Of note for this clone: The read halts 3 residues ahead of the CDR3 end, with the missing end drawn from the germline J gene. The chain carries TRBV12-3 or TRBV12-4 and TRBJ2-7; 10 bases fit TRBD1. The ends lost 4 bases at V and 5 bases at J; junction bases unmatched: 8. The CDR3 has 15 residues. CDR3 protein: CASSSWTGGIDEQYF. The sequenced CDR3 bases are TGTGCCAGCAGTTCCTGGACAGGGGGGATCGACGAG.

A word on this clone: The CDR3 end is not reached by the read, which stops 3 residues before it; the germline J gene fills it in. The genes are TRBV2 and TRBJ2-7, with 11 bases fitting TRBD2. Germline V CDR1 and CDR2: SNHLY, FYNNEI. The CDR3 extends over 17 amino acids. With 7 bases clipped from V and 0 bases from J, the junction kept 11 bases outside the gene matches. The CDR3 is CASTERGLADSSYEQYF. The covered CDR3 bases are TGTGCCAGCACAGAAAGGGGACTAGCGGATAGCTCCTACGAG. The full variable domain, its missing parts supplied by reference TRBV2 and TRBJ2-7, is EPEVTQTPSHQVTQMGQEVILRCVPISNHLYFYWYRQILGQKVEFLVSFYNNEISEKSEIFDDQFSVERPDGSNFTLKIRSTKLEDSAMYFCASTERGLADSSYEQYFGPGTRLTVT.

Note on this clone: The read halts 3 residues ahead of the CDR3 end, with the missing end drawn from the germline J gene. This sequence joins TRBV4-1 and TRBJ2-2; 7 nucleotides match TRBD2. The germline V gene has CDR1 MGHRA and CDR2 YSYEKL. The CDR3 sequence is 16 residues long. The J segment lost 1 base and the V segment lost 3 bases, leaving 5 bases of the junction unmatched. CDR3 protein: CASSQGLAENTGELFF. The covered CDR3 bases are TGCGCCAGCAGCCAGGGCCTAGCGGAGAACACCGGGGAG.

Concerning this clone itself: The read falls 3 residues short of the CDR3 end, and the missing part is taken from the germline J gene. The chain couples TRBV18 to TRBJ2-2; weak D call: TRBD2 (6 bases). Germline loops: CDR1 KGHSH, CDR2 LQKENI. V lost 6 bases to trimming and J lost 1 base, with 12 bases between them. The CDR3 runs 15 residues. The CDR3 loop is CASSTPGGNTGELFF. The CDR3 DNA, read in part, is TGTGCCAGCTCCACCCCCGGGGGGAACACCGGGGAG. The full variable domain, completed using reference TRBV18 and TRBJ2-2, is NAGVMQNPRHLVRRRGQEARLRCSPMKGHSHVYWYRQLPEEGLKFMVYLQKENIIDESGMPKERFSAEFPKEGPSILRIQQVVRGDSAAYFCASSTPGGNTGELFFGEGSRLTVL.

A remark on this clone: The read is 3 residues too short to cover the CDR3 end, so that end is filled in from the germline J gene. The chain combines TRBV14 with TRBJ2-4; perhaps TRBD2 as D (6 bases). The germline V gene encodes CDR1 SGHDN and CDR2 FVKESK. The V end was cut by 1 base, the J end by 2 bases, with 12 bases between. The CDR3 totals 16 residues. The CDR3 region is CASSQGQGGSKNIQYF. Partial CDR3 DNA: TGTGCCAGCAGCCAAGGGCAGGGAGGATCCAAAAACATT.

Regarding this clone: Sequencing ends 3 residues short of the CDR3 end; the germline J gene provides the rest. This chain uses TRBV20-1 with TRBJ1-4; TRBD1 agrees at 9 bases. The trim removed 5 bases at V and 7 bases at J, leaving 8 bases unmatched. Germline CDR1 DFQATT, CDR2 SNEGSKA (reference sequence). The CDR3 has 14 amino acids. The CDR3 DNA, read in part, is TGCAGTGCTTACAACAGGGGGCAGTTTGAAAAA. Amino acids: CSAYNRGQFEK. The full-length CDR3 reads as CSAYNRGQFEKLFF.

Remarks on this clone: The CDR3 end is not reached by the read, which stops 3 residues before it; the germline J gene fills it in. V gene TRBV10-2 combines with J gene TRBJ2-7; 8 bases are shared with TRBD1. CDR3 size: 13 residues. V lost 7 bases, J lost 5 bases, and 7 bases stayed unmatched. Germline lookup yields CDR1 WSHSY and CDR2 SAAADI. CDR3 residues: CASKGQASDEQYF. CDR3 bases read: TGCGCCAGCAAGGGACAGGCTAGCGACGAG.